Below, 9 T cell receptor beta chains from the same sample are listed, as sequenced in a study of Graves' ophthalmopathy and Graves' hyperthyroidism. From RNA, the CDR3 regions of TCR beta chains were amplified and sequenced. Second-round multiplex PCR came after a first-round RT-PCR that employed HTBI primers. Each CDR3 protein is one row after TCRdb ran MiXCR on the multiplex PCR reads. This sample has about 550,000 distinct CDR3 sequences, with approximately 35% found just once. The sequenced sample consisted of peripheral blood or thyroid tissue (not recorded which). The receptors derive from an adult man with Graves' hyperthyroidism.

The chain has TRBV25-1 and TRBJ1-4, with 8 positions matching TRBD1. Germline CDR1 and CDR2: MGHDK and SYGVNS. The CDR3 extends over 16 amino acids. Trimming at V came to 5 bases and at J to 6 bases, leaving 11 bases not matched to a gene. CDR3 nucleotides: TGTGCCAGCAGTTTGAAGGACAGGGCGAGCGATGAAAAACTGTTTTTT. Translating it yields CASSLKDRASDEKLFF.

The chain couples TRBV6-1 to TRBJ1-2; no definite D call. Between the trimmed V and J ends, which lost 6 bases and 8 bases, there was a span of 13 bases. Germline V gene data show CDR1 as MNHNS and CDR2 as SASEGT. The CDR3 is made up of 12 amino acids. DNA for the CDR3: TGTGCCAGCAGCCCCCAGGTCGGCGGCTACACCTTC. This translates into CASSPQVGGYTF.

As for this clonotype: A much larger clone differs by one base, so this may be a read error. The chain combines TRBV28 with TRBJ1-5; D remains unclear. V lost 7 bases to trimming and J lost 6 bases, with 10 bases between them. The CDR3 has 12 residues. Germline V CDR1 and CDR2: MDHEN, SYDVKM. The CDR3, as DNA: TGTGCCAGCACTTTTGATAGTCAGCCCCAGCATTTT. Its protein product is CASTFDSQPQHF.

The sample holds one count of this clonotype. The genes are TRBV25-1 and TRBJ1-1; maybe TRBD1 (5 bases). The CDR3 has 15 amino acids. V was pared by 5 bases and J by 0 bases, with 13 bases between. Germline loops: CDR1 MGHDK, CDR2 SYGVNS. The CDR3 DNA sequence: TGTGCCAGCAGTTACATACCAGGGTTGAACACTGAAGCTTTCTTT. This gives the protein CASSYIPGLNTEAFF.

The V gene is TRBV29-1, the J gene TRBJ2-3; D possibly matches TRBD1 or TRBD2 (6 bases each). The germline CDR1 and CDR2 sequences are SQVTM and ANQGSEA. V gave up 3 bases and J gave up 0 bases, with 16 bases separating them. The CDR3 has 16 residues. The chain's CDR3 is CSVDFPGAPSTDTQYF. In DNA form, the CDR3 reads TGCAGCGTTGATTTCCCGGGGGCACCTAGCACAGATACGCAGTATTTT.

About this clonotype: This may arise from a read error, as a much more abundant clone is one base away. The chain couples TRBV10-3 to TRBJ1-5; D possibly corresponds to TRBD1 (5 bases). V was clipped by 3 bases and J by 7 bases, with 10 bases between them. Germline assignment: CDR1 ENHRY and CDR2 SYGVKD. This CDR3 is built from 13 residues. CDR3 coding DNA: TGTGCCATCAGTGAAAACAGGAGACAGCCCCAGCATTTT. Amino acid sequence: CAISENRRQPQHF.

Ten or more counts support this clonotype. V usage is TRBV13 and J usage is TRBJ1-1; TRBD1 matches at 8 bases. This CDR3 contains 12 residues. Per germline, CDR1 PRHDT and CDR2 FYEKMQ (reference sequence). V gave up 6 bases and J gave up 10 bases; unmatched junction bases: 7. The CDR3 DNA is TGTGCCAGCAGTCGAGTAGGGACAGGAGCTTTCTTT. This translates into CASSRVGTGAFF.

This clonotype was seen more than once but under ten times. This sequence may be a read error, since a much larger clone differs from it by one base. J is TRBJ2-5 and V is TRBV7-6; 11 bases match TRBD2. In germline, CDR1 is SGHVS, CDR2 FNYEAQ. The V segment lost 5 bases and the J segment 3 bases; nucleotides outside the gene matches: 8. The CDR3 contains 16 residues. CDR3 nucleotides: TGTGCCAGCAGCCCACGGTCGACTAGCGGGGAAGAGACCCAGTACTTC. Encoded protein: CASSPRSTSGEETQYF.

Worth noting for this clonotype: The conserved phenylalanine or tryptophan normally closing the CDR3 is absent here, so this likely arose from a read error. The genes are TRBV6-5 and TRBJ1-2, with 12 bases that match TRBD1. This CDR3 contains 16 residues. V dropped 5 bases and J dropped 8; count of bases not matched to a gene: 12. Germline V gives CDR1 MNHEY, CDR2 SVGAGI. The chain's CDR3 is CASSPDAGTGGSGYTL. CDR3 DNA sequence: TGTGCCAGCAGTCCCGATGCCGGGACAGGGGGCAGCGGCTACACCCTC.